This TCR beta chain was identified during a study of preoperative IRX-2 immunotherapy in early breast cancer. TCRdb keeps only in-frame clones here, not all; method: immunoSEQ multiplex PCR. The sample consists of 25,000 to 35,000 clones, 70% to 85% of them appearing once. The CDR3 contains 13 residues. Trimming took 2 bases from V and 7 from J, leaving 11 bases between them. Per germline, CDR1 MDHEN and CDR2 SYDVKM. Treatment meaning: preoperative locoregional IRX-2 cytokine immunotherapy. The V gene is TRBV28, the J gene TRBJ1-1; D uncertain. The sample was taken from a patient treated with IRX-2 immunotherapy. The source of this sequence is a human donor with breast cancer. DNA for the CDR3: TGTGCCAGCAGTTTACTTTACTGGGTTGAAGCTTTCTTT. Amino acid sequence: CASSLLYWVEAFF.